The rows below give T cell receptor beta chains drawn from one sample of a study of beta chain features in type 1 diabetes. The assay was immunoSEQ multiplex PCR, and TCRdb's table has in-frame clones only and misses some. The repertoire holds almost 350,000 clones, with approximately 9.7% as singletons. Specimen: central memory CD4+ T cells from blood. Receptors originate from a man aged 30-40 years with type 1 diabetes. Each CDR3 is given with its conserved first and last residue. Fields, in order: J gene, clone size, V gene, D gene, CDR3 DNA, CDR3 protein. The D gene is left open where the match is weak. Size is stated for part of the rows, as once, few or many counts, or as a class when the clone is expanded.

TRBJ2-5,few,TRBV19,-,TGTGCCAGTACCAAAAAGGGTGTCCAAGAGACCCAGTACTTC,CASTKKGVQETQYF
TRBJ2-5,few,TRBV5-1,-,TGCGCCAGCAGTTCCGAGCAAGAGACCCAGTACTTC,CASSSEQETQYF
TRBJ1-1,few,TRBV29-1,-,TGCAGCGTTGAAAATGGGCTTGGACGCACTGAAGCTTTCTTT,CSVENGLGRTEAFF
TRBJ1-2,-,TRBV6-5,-,TGTGCCAGCAGGTCCGGGGCCCATGGCTACACCTTC,CASRSGAHGYTF
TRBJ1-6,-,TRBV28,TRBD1,TGTGCCTCCCACGGACAGGGCGTTTCACCCCTCCACTTT,CASHGQGVSPLHF
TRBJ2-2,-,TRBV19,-,TGTGCCAGTAGTACTTACAGGAATATAGGGGCCGGGGAGCTGTTTTTT,CASSTYRNIGAGELFF
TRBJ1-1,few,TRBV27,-,TGTGCCAGCAGTTTAAGGGGGGCGCCGAACACTGAAGCTTTCTTT,CASSLRGAPNTEAFF
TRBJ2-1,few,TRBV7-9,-,TGTGCCAGCAGTCAACAGGTTGGCGCCTACAATGAGCAGTTCTTC,CASSQQVGAYNEQFF
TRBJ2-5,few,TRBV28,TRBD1,TGTGCCAGCAGTTCACGTAGGGGGCTGGAGACCCAGTACTTC,CASSSRRGLETQYF
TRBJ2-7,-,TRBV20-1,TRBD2,TGCAGTGGATACGGCGGGGGCGAGCAGTACTTC,CSGYGGGEQYF
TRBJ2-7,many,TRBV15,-,TGTGCCACCAGCGGTCCAGGGTCCTACGAGCAGTACTTC,CATSGPGSYEQYF
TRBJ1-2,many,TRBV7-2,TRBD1,TGTGCCAGCAGCCAGGGGGGCGGCAACTATGGCTACACCTTC,CASSQGGGNYGYTF
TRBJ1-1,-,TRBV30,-,TGTGCCTGGAGTGTACACAGGGCTAGGACTGAAGCTTTCTTT,CAWSVHRARTEAFF
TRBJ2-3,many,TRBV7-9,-,TGTGCCAGCAGCTTAGGTCTCATTAGCACAGATACGCAGTATTTT,CASSLGLISTDTQYF
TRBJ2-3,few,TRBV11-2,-,TGTGCCAGCAGCCCCCATTTCGATACGCAGTATTTT,CASSPHFDTQYF
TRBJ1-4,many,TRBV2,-,TGTGCCAGCAGAGCCCAGGTGGACATTGAAAAACTGTTTTTT,CASRAQVDIEKLFF
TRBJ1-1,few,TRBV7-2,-,TGTGCCAGTCGTACCTGGGAGGACACTGAAGCTTTCTTT,CASRTWEDTEAFF
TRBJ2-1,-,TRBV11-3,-,TGTGCCAGCAGCTTATATCAATCTACCTACAATGAGCAGTTCTTC,CASSLYQSTYNEQFF
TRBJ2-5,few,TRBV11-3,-,TGTGCCAGCAGCTTAGATCATAAAGAGACCCAGTACTTC,CASSLDHKETQYF
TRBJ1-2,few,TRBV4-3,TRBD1,TGCGCCAGCAGCCACCAATTGGACAGGGAGGACTACACCTTC,CASSHQLDREDYTF
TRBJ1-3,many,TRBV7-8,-,TGTGCCAGCAGCTTAGAGCCGGAAGGAAACACCATATATTTT,CASSLEPEGNTIYF
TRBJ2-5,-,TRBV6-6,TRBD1,TGTGCCACCTCCGACCGGGACAGGGGTCTCCAAGAGACCCAGTACTTC,CATSDRDRGLQETQYF
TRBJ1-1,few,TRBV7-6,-,TGTGCCAGCAGCTCGGGGACTGGGAACACTGAAGCTTTCTTT,CASSSGTGNTEAFF
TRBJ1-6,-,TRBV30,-,TGTGCCTGGAATGTACCGCCCGTAGGACGTTCACCCCTCCACTTT,CAWNVPPVGRSPLHF
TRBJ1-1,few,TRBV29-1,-,TGCAGCGGGGAGACAGCGAACACTGAAGCTTTCTTT,CSGETANTEAFF
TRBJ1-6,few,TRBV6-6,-,TGTGCCAGCAGTTACTGGGACATCAATTCACCCCTCCACTTT,CASSYWDINSPLHF
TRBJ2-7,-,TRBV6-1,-,TGTGCCAGCAACTTGCAGTCGGGGGGCTCCGGCGAGCAGTACTTC,CASNLQSGGSGEQYF
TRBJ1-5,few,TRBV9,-,TGTGCCAGCAGCGTATCCGTGGCGGAGCCCCAGCATTTT,CASSVSVAEPQHF
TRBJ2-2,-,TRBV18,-,TGTGCCACACACGGGACTGCGAACACCGGGGAGCTGTTTTTT,CATHGTANTGELFF
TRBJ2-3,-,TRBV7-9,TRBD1,TGTGCCAGCGTACAGGGACAGAGCACAGATACGCAGTATTTT,CASVQGQSTDTQYF
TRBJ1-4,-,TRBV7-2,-,TGTGCCAGCAGCACCCGACAGACGGAGGTAGAAAAACTGTTTTTT,CASSTRQTEVEKLFF
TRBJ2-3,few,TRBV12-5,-,TGTGCTAGTGGCCCCCCCAGGGGTACGCAGTATTTT,CASGPPRGTQYF
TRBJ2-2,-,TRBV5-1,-,TGCGCCAGCAGCTCGACGGTCGCGAACACCGGGGAGCTGTTTTTT,CASSSTVANTGELFF
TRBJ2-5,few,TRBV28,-,TGTGCCAGCAGTTTATTCCGGGGGCGTCGGGAGCAGTACTTC,CASSLFRGRREQYF
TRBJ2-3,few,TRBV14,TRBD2,TGTGCCAGCAGCCAAGATCAGAGGCGGGGGGGCCCAGAGTATTTT,CASSQDQRRGGPEYF
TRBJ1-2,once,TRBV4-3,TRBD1,TGCGCCAGCAGCCAGTCCCCTCACGGACAGGGAGACTATGGCTACACCTTC,CASSQSPHGQGDYGYTF
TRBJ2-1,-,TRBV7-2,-,TGTGCCAGCAGCTTAGTTCGATCCCGAGAAGCCAATGAGCAGTTCTTC,CASSLVRSREANEQFF